This entry describes one TCR beta chain. Terminally differentiated effector memory CD45RA+ cells were left out of the naive CD8 fraction, which was CD45RO-negative and positively selected for CCR7. Sequencing used immunoSEQ multiplex PCR; TCRdb keeps in-frame clones, though not all of them. The sample yields 600,000 or so clones, around 96% seen once. Germline lookup yields CDR1 MDHEN and CDR2 SYDVKM. The CDR3 covers 14 residues. V lost 6 bases to trimming and J lost 7 bases; unmatched junction nucleotides: 7. This sample was taken from a study of shared clonotypes between healthy human individuals. The wider study: CD8 memory received one plate per donor, CD8 naive two, CD4 memory three and CD4 naive three.

This rearrangement joins TRBV28 to TRBJ2-2; 8 bases match TRBD1. This receptor was obtained from a young woman in good health. The sequenced sample consisted of naive CD8+ T cells sorted from blood. This chain's CDR3 is CASRYQGAGGELFF. The CDR3 bases are TGTGCCAGCAGATATCAGGGGGCTGGCGGGGAGCTGTTTTTT.